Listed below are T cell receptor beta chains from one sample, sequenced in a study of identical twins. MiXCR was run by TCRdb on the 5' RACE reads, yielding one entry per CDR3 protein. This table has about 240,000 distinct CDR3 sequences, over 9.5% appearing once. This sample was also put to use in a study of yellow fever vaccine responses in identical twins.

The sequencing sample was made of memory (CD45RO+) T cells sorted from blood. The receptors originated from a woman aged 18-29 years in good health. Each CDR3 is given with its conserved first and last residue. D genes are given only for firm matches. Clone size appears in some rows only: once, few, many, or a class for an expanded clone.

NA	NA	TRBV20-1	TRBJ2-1	TGCAGTGGAGGGGGGTTTAATGAGCAGTTCTTC	CSGGGFNEQFF
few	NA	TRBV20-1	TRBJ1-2	TGCAGTGCTAGCGAGGGAGTTACTGGCTACACCTTC	CSASEGVTGYTF
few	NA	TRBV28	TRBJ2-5	TGTGCCAGCAGTAAATCAGGGGGACTAGAGACCCAGTACTTC	CASSKSGGLETQYF
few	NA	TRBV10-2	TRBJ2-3	TGCGCCAGCCTGATAGGGGATGGCACAGATACGCAGTATTTT	CASLIGDGTDTQYF
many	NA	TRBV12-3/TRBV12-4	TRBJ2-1	TGTGCCAGCAGTCTGGGGCATCGGCGGGGATACAATGAGCAGTTCTTC	CASSLGHRRGYNEQFF
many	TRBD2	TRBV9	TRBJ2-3	TGTGCCAGCAGTCGGGCGGGGGGAGATACGCAGTATTTT	CASSRAGGDTQYF
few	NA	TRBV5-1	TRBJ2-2	TGCGCCAGCAGCTTGGTAGGGACTTCATTGGGGGAGCTGTTTTTT	CASSLVGTSLGELFF
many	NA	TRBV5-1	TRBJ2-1	TGCGCCAGCAGCTTGGGGGAGAGCTCCTACAATGAGCAGTTCTTC	CASSLGESSYNEQFF
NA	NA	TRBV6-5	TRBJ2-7	TGTGCCAGCAGTTCCCTCTCCCCCTACGAGCAGTACTTC	CASSSLSPYEQYF
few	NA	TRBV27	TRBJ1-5	TGTGCCAGCAGTTTACAGGGCTCGAGGCCCCAGCATTTT	CASSLQGSRPQHF
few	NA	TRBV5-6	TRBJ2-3	TGTGCCAGCAGCTTGCTGTCAGACAACACAGATACGCAGTATTTT	CASSLLSDNTDTQYF
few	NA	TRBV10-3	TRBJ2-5	TGTGCCACTACATACAGGGCCCAAGAGACCCAGTACTTC	CATTYRAQETQYF
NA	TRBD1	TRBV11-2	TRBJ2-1	TGTGCCAGCAGCGATAACAGGGGGCACAATGAGCAGTTCTTC	CASSDNRGHNEQFF
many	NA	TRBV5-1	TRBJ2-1	TGCGCCAGCAGCTTGGGACGGGGCGGGAACAATGAGCAGTTCTTC	CASSLGRGGNNEQFF
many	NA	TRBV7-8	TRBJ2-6	TGTGCCAGCAGCCTTTCCAACAGGGATGGGGCCAACGTCCTGACTTTC	CASSLSNRDGANVLTF
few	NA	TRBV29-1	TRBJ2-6	TGCAGCGTTACCACAGGGACTGGGGCCAACGTCCTGACTTTC	CSVTTGTGANVLTF
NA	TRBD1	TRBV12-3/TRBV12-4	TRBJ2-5	TGTGCCAGCACCCCTGGACAGGGGGGAAAAGAGACCCAGTACTTC	CASTPGQGGKETQYF
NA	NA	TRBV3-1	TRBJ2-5	TGTGCCAGCATACCTCTGTTAGGGTCGACCCAGTACTTC	CASIPLLGSTQYF
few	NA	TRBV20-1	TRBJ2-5	TGCAGTGCAAATGGGGACGCGGGAAAACAAGAGACCCAGTACTTC	CSANGDAGKQETQYF
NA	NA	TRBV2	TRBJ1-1	TGTGCCAGTGGGGGAGAAACTGAAGCTTTCTTT	CASGGETEAFF
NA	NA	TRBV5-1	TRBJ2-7	TGCGCCAGCAGCATAGGACACTACGAGCAGTACTTC	CASSIGHYEQYF
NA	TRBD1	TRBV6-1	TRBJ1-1	TGTGCCAGCAGCCTCGGGACAGGGGCCATTGAAGCTTTCTTT	CASSLGTGAIEAFF
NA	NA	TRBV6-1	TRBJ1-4	TGTGCCAGCAGAAGAGGGGGAGGGGGTGAAAAACTGTTTTTT	CASRRGGGGEKLFF
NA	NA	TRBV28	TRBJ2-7	TGTGCCAGCAGTTTTTCGACCAGCCGTCGGTACTTC	CASSFSTSRRYF
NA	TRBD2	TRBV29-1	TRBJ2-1	TGCAGCGCCCAAGCGGGGGGGCCCTACAATGAGCAGTTCTTC	CSAQAGGPYNEQFF
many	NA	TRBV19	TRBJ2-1	TGTGCCAGTAGTACCCAGGAGGCATCCAATGAGCAGTTCTTC	CASSTQEASNEQFF
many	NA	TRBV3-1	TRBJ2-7	TGTGCCAGCAGCCGGGACTTCGCCTACGAGCAGTACTTC	CASSRDFAYEQYF
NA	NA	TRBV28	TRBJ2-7	TGTGCCAGCAGTAAACTAGGCCAGGGATCCTACGAGCAGTACTTC	CASSKLGQGSYEQYF
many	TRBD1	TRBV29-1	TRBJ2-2	TGCAGCGTTGATGATGCGGGACAGGGTCCCGGGGAGCTGTTTTTT	CSVDDAGQGPGELFF
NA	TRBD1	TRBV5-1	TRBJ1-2	TGCGCCAGCACCAATCCGGGACAGCAAAACTATGGCTACACCTTC	CASTNPGQQNYGYTF
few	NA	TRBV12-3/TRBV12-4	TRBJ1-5	TGTGCCAGCACCCAGAATCTAGGGGCCGGTCAGCCCCAGCATTTT	CASTQNLGAGQPQHF
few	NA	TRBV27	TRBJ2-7	TGTGCCAGCAGTCCTCTACCTCGGACGGGTTTTTACGAGCAGTACTTC	CASSPLPRTGFYEQYF
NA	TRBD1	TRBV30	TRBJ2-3	TGTGCCTGGAGTAGGGGGCAGGGCACAGATACGCAGTATTTT	CAWSRGQGTDTQYF
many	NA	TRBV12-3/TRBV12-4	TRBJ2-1	TGTGCCAGCAGCGCGACGGGACTTACTAAGAATCGTGAGCAGTTCTTC	CASSATGLTKNREQFF